The clone carrying this T cell receptor beta chain has at least ten counts. TCRbeta library preparation incorporated unique molecular identifiers. TCRdb re-called the PCR reads with MiXCR, one entry per CDR3 protein. The data contain 130,000 to 150,000 distinct CDR3 sequences, 8% to 10% of them singletons. These data are taken from a study of T-cell reconstitution after alpha-beta-depleted transplantation in children. CDR3 length equals 16 residues. With 3 bases removed from V and 8 bases from J, the gap between germline ends came to 17 bases. CDR1 LGHNA and CDR2 YNFKEQ come from the germline V gene. The chain uses TRBV4-2 and TRBJ1-6; TRBD1 might be the D (6 bases). The sequencing used PBMCs, mostly from graft donor cells, collected 180 days after TCRalphabeta/CD19-depleted stem cell transplant. This TCR came from a female patient aged 2-15 years who had a stem cell transplant for congenital amegakaryocytic thrombocytopenia, so the T cells may come from the graft donor. This CDR3 is CASSQARGVMDSPLHF. In DNA, the CDR3 is TGTGCCAGCAGCCAGGCCAGGGGTGTTATGGATTCACCCCTCCACTTT.